Listed here is a single T cell receptor (beta chain). What this receptor recognizes is not known. One base away there is no much larger clone; base qualities are not given. Reading the label with the study, this specimen's treatment or condition is: allogeneic hematopoietic cell transplantation with graft depleted of TCRalphabeta T cells and CD19 B cells. The transplant recipients were children given TCRalphabeta/CD19-depleted allogeneic hematopoietic cell grafts. Libraries were built with PCR. Data came from an Illumina HiSeq 2500. TCR library preparation used molecular barcoding, with unique molecular identifiers applied to normalize quantification of the TCRbeta repertoire. In TCRdb, the public reads were trimmed at Q25 with fastp and aligned with MiXCR, with productive beta chains retained. Each CDR3 protein appears once, grouped with its most common genes and DNA. Within this sample are a few hundred thousand distinct CDR3 sequences, with over 10% of them counted one time only. 2% to 2.5% of the sample belongs to the ten largest clones.

This record belongs to a study of T-cell reconstitution after alpha-beta-depleted transplantation in children (dated by TCRdb to the mid-2010s). About the full investigation: Using TCR repertoire profiling, the study quantitatively followed how T-cell immune reconstitution unfolded in children after TCRalphabeta/CD19-depleted allogeneic hematopoietic cell transplantation. The study at large found these results: The apparently early recovery of alphabetaT-cell counts about two months after transplant reportedly depended on only several hundred rapidly expanded clones that came from non-depleted graft cells. Over the following months the frequencies of hyperexpanded clones went down, and after one year T-cell counts and TCRbeta diversity were mostly credited to newly produced T cells. In some patients, high TCRbeta diversity at day 60 was attributed to recipient T cells and intrathymic progenitors that had survived conditioning.

V lost 0 bases and J lost 0 bases; the stretch between them is 11 bases long. The germline V gene (reference sequence) supplies CDR1 DFQATT and CDR2 SNEGSKA. Inclusive of the bounding cysteine and phenylalanine, the CDR3 is 16 residues long. Here the CDR3 DNA is all that survives: 48 bases in frame from base 1. The material was PBMCs, mostly from graft donor cells, obtained 360 days after TCRalphabeta/CD19-depleted stem cell transplant. The origin of this receptor is a male patient between 5 and 17 years old who had a stem cell transplant for acute myeloid leukemia, so the T cells may come from the graft donor. The rearrangement combines TRBV20-1 with TRBJ2-2; the D gene is unclear. This receptor has the CDR3 CSARDHRSSNTGELFF. DNA sequence: TGCAGTGCTAGAGATCACCGATCCTCGAACACCGGGGAGCTGTTTTTT.